This paragraph covers one TCR beta chain sequence. In the original analysis: Reference gene primer amplification gave nucleated cell count estimates. Data came from immunoSEQ multiplex PCR; TCRdb stores just in-frame clones and leaves some out. The DNA was the basis for D and trimming; V, J and clone size are from that table. The sample gives a few hundred thousand clones, about 86% of which show up once; under 15% is in the top ten. The sample belongs to a study of blood T cell repertoires in COVID-19. This study enrolled people aged roughly 18 to 89 from about two dozen US geographic areas. Deletions cut 2 bases from V and 2 bases from J, with 4 bases between. This CDR3 comprises 14 residues. The V gene's germline CDR1 is SGHTA and CDR2 FQGNSA.

The receptor was derived from a woman between 45 and 60 years old with acute COVID-19. Input material: PBMCs or T cells enriched from blood (not recorded which). The chain couples TRBV7-2 to TRBJ1-6, with D hard to call. CDR3 in amino acids: CASSLYPYNSPLHF. CDR3 nucleotide sequence: TGTGCCAGCAGCTTATATCCCTATAATTCACCCCTCCACTTT. Drawing the rest from reference TRBV7-2 and TRBJ1-6, the complete variable domain is GAGVSQSPSNKVTEKGKDVELRCDPISGHTALYWYRQSLGQGLEFLIYFQGNSAPDKSGLPSDRFSAERTGGSVSTLTIQRTQQEDSAVYLCASSLYPYNSPLHFGNGTRLTVT.